Many counts were recorded for the clone carrying this TCR beta chain. Its antigen is undetermined. This sample was taken from a study of beta chain features in type 1 diabetes. Study-wide context: Comparable age, gender and cell yields were observed in patients relative to healthy donors. Study-level points and caveats: Relative to healthy donors, patients appeared to have naive, central memory and Treg TCRB repertoires that were more similar.

Sequenced material consisted of expressed TCRB transcripts (all of the isolated RNA was reverse transcribed). This table comes from immunoSEQ multiplex PCR, and its TCRdb copy is limited to in-frame clones, with some not included. The data show about 150,000 clones, with 9% to 10% seen just once and over 2% held by the top ten. Trimming cost V 3 bases and J 0 bases, with 10 bases left between them. This CDR3 has 15 residues. Germline CDR1 reads SGHRS; CDR2 reads YFSETQ. What was sequenced was central memory CD4+ T cells from blood. This chain links TRBV5-1 with TRBJ2-1; D perhaps matches TRBD2 (5 bases). The receptor's source is a woman in her late teens or twenties in good health. DNA for the CDR3: TGCGCCAGCAGCTCCGGGAAGCCCTCCTACAATGAGCAGTTCTTC. It encodes CASSSGKPSYNEQFF. Full variable domain (missing parts from reference TRBV5-1 and TRBJ2-1): KAGVTQTPRYLIKTRGQQVTLSCSPISGHRSVSWYQQTPGQGLQFLFEYFSETQRNKGNFPGRFSGRQFSNSRSEMNVSTLELGDSALYLCASSSGKPSYNEQFFGPGTRLTVL.